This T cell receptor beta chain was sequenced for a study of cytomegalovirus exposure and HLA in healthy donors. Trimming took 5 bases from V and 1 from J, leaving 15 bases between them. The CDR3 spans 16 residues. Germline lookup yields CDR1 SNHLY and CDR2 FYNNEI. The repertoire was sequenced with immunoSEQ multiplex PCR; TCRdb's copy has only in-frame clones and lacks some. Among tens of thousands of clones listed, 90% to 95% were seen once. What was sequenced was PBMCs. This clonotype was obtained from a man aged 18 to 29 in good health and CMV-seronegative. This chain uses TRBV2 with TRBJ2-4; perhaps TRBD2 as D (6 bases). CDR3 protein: CASSPRLVLAKNIQYF. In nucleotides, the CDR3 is TGTGCCAGCAGTCCCCGACTAGTACTCGCCAAAAACATTCAGTACTTC.